A single sample gave rise to the 18 T cell receptor beta chains below, sequenced in a study of blood T cell repertoires in COVID-19. Assay: immunoSEQ multiplex PCR; the TCRdb copy retains only in-frame clones and omits some. The sample carries around 56,000 clones, over 80% recorded once. The sequencing input was peripheral blood. The receptors were gathered from a woman aged 55-69 years with active or convalescent COVID-19.

V and J are TRBV5-6 and TRBJ2-2, with D perhaps matching TRBD1 (6 bases). The CDR3 spans 16 residues. Looked up from germline, CDR1 is SGHDT and CDR2 is YYEEEE. The V and J ends lost 1 base and 2 bases respectively, with 12 bases between them. The CDR3 region has the DNA TGTGCCAGCAGCTTGTGGGCAGGGGTTAACACCGGGGAGCTGTTTTTT. It yields the protein CASSLWAGVNTGELFF.

This clone occurred a few times. The chain has TRBV2 and TRBJ1-3, with D possibly TRBD1 on 5 matching bases. The V gene's germline CDR1 is SNHLY and CDR2 FYNNEI. V shed 4 bases and J shed 8 bases, with 12 bases lying between them. The CDR3 is made up of 13 amino acids. The CDR3 region is CASSGQQGDTIYF. CDR3 nucleotide sequence: TGTGCCAGCAGTGGACAACAAGGGGACACCATATATTTT.

The chain carries TRBV24-1 and TRBJ2-3; TRBD2 agrees at 9 bases. The germline gives CDR1 KGHDR, CDR2 SFDVKD. The CDR3 consists of 17 residues. Trimming removed 2 bases from V and 6 bases from J; junction bases left unmatched: 11. The CDR3 DNA sequence: TGTGCCACCAGTGATTCGTCTAGCGGGAAGGGGGCGGATACGCAGTATTTT. This codes for CATSDSSSGKGADTQYF.

The chain recombines TRBV19 with TRBJ1-5; D is ambiguous. The CDR3 length is 12 residues. The V gene lost 6 bases and the J gene lost 5 bases, with 8 bases spanning the gap. Looked up from germline, CDR1 is LNHDA and CDR2 is SQIVND (reference sequence). This CDR3 reads CASSESYQPQHF. The CDR3 bases are TGTGCCAGTAGCGAGAGTTATCAGCCCCAGCATTTT.

This chain connects TRBV4-3 to TRBJ2-3; 12 positions match TRBD2. The length of the CDR3 is 15 residues. V shed 4 bases, J shed 8 bases, and the junction held 7 bases outside the gene matches. Germline V lookup: CDR1 LGHNA, CDR2 YSLEER. The CDR3 DNA reads TGCGCCAGCAGCCTGGGACTAGCGGGCCTCGGTACGCAGTATTTT. Its translation is CASSLGLAGLGTQYF.

A single count supports this clone. The V gene is TRBV6-5, the J gene TRBJ1-5; 10 bases fit TRBD1. The CDR3 spans 14 residues. CDR1 MNHEY and CDR2 SVGAGI come from the germline V gene. V gave up 6 bases and J gave up 2 bases; unmatched junction bases: 1. CDR3 region: CASSGQGGNQPQHF. In nucleotides, the CDR3 is TGTGCCAGCAGCGGACAGGGGGGCAATCAGCCCCAGCATTTT.

CDR3 sequence (DNA): TGTGCCAGCAGTTCTTCTCGCAGGGGGCGCAATCAGCCCCAGCATTTT. It yields the protein CASSSSRRGRNQPQHF. V usage is TRBV28 and J usage is TRBJ1-5; 8 positions match TRBD1. The V gene end was trimmed by 4 bases and the J gene end by 2 bases; junction bases not matched to a gene: 7. The V gene's germline CDR1 is MDHEN and CDR2 SYDVKM. The CDR3 extends over 16 amino acids.

The DNA for the CDR3 is TGCGGACTAGCGGGGGTCAATGAGCAGTTCTTC. Its translation is CGLAGVNEQFF. The chain carries TRBV20-1 and TRBJ2-1; 13 positions match TRBD2. The CDR3 length is 11 residues. Germline CDR1 DFQATT, CDR2 SNEGSKA (reference sequence).

This chain links TRBV25-1 with TRBJ1-1; D unclear. With 2 bases removed from V and 2 bases from J, the gap between germline ends came to 3 bases. The germline gives CDR1 MGHDK, CDR2 SYGVNS. This CDR3 has 12 residues. The chain's CDR3 is CASSELNTEAFF. In nucleotides, the CDR3 is TGTGCCAGCAGTGAACTAAACACTGAAGCTTTCTTT.

The chain employs TRBV28 and TRBJ1-1; D is unclear. The CDR3 is 15 residues long. Germline V gives CDR1 MDHEN, CDR2 SYDVKM. The V end lost 2 bases, the J end lost 3 bases, and 13 bases lay between the germline ends. The chain's CDR3 is CASSLPIAGYTEAFF. For the CDR3, the DNA is TGTGCCAGCAGTTTACCGATCGCAGGATACACTGAAGCTTTCTTT.

This clone was observed once. This chain connects TRBV2 to TRBJ1-4, with a tentative D call TRBD1 (5 bases). V lost 10 bases and J lost 5, with 17 bases in between. CDR1 SNHLY and CDR2 FYNNEI come from the germline V gene. CDR3 length equals 14 residues. CDR3 sequence reads: CANRELGGNEKLFF. The CDR3 DNA follows: TGTGCCAACCGGGAGCTGGGGGGGAATGAAAAACTGTTTTTT. Full variable domain (outside the CDR3, taken from reference TRBV2 and TRBJ1-4): EPEVTQTPSHQVTQMGQEVILRCVPISNHLYFYWYRQILGQKVEFLVSFYNNEISEKSEIFDDQFSVERPDGSNFTLKIRSTKLEDSAMYFCANRELGGNEKLFFGSGTQLSVL.

The chain couples TRBV10-3 to TRBJ2-2, with 7 bases lining up with TRBD2. J lost 2 bases, V lost 3 bases, and 9 bases had no gene match. The germline V gene encodes CDR1 ENHRY and CDR2 SYGVKD. There are 17 residues in the CDR3. CDR3 DNA: TGTGCCATCAGTGATTCTTGGGGCGGGAGTAACACCGGGGAGCTGTTTTTT. Translation: CAISDSWGGSNTGELFF.

This chain joins TRBV30 and TRBJ2-7; 9 positions match TRBD1. J lost 2 bases, V lost 0 bases, and 2 bases had no gene match. Germline V CDR1 and CDR2: GTSNPN, SVGIG (reference sequence). The CDR3 is made up of 14 amino acids. For the CDR3, the DNA is TGTGCCTGGAGTGTGGGACAGGGAACCTACGAGCAGTACTTC. Encoded protein: CAWSVGQGTYEQYF.

The chain employs TRBV19 and TRBJ1-1, with a tentative D call TRBD1 (6 bases). V was clipped by 3 bases and J by 1 base, with 18 bases between them. The CDR3 consists of 17 residues. Germline CDR1 LNHDA, CDR2 SQIVND (reference sequence). The CDR3 here is CASSIYGLPRGNTEAFF. CDR3 DNA sequence: TGTGCCAGTAGTATCTACGGACTCCCCAGGGGGAACACTGAAGCTTTCTTT.

This chain links TRBV29-1 with TRBJ1-1; 8 nucleotides agree with TRBD1. This CDR3 is 14 amino acids long. J lost 3 bases, V lost 6 bases, and 9 bases had no gene match. CDR1 SQVTM and CDR2 ANQGSEA come from the germline V gene. The CDR3 bases are TGCAGCGTCCCGGGCAGGGGGCCTGACACTGAAGCTTTCTTT. Translating gives CSVPGRGPDTEAFF.

The chain couples TRBV9 to TRBJ2-3; 14 bases fit TRBD2. CDR3 length: 21 amino acids. Trimming at V came to 0 bases and at J to 1 base, leaving 13 bases not matched to a gene. Germline CDR1 reads SGDLS; CDR2 reads YYNGEE. The CDR3 DNA sequence: TGTGCCAGCAGCGTAGCTACCAGGACTAGCGGGAGGACCGGGGGCACAGATACGCAGTATTTT. This encodes CASSVATRTSGRTGGTDTQYF.

The chain has TRBV7-2 and TRBJ2-1; 8 bases match TRBD2. This CDR3 is 14 amino acids long. Germline V gene sequence: CDR1 SGHTA, CDR2 FQGNSA. V gave up 1 base and J gave up 9 bases; unmatched junction bases: 5. CDR3 in DNA: TGTGCCAGCAGCTTAGGACTGGCGGGAGGTGAGCAGTTCTTC. Amino acid sequence: CASSLGLAGGEQFF.

J is TRBJ1-1 and V is TRBV30; the D is unclear. The germline CDR1 and CDR2 sequences are GTSNPN and SVGIG (reference sequence). This CDR3 has 12 amino acids. V dropped 2 bases and J dropped 3 bases, with 7 bases sitting between them. The DNA for the CDR3 is TGTGCCTGGAGTATATCAGACACTGAAGCTTTCTTT. Amino acid sequence: CAWSISDTEAFF.